This T cell receptor beta chain comes out of a study of human T cells and chemical hapten exposure. Whole-study context: TCR yields per sample varied mostly from small pooled library volume differences.

The sample holds many counts of this clonotype. Its antigen is currently unknown. TCRdb reprocessed the RACE reads via MiXCR and lists one record per CDR3 protein. The sample has under 90,000 distinct CDR3 sequences, 7.5% to 9.5% seen once. General study findings and limits: Patch test scores rose with PT1 expanded TCR counts, a positive correlation.

The germline CDR1 and CDR2 sequences are SGHAT and FQNNGV. This CDR3 has 16 residues. The junction had 13 bases not matched to a gene; V was cut back by 4 bases and J by 4 bases. Time point reported: patch test 2, 6 weeks after DPC sensitization. This sample's treatment: therapeutic diphenylcyclopropenone sensitization with weekly scalp DPC. The chain joins TRBV11-2 to TRBJ2-7, with 7 bases that match TRBD1. The sample in question was whole blood, obtained in connection with sensitization to the hapten diphenylcyclopropenone (DPC). This TCR was sampled from a woman aged 45-65 years with alopecia areata. Some clones in this sample may be carry-over from other donors' samples. CDR3 residues: CASSSDRDRIPYEQYF. The DNA for the CDR3 is TGTGCCAGCAGCTCTGACAGGGATAGAATCCCTTACGAGCAGTACTTC.